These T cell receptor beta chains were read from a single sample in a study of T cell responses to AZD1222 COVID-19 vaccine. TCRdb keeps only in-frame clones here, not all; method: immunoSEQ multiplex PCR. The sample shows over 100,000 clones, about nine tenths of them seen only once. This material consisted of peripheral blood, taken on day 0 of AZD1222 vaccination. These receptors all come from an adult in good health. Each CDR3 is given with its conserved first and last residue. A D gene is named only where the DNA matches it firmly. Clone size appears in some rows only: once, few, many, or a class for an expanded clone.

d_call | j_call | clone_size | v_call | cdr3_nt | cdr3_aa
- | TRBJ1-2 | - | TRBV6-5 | TGTGCCACAACGGACAGCGACTATGGCTACACCTTC | CATTDSDYGYTF
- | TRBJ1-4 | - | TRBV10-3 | TGTGCCATCAGTGAGTCTGGGGTGAAACTGTTTTTT | CAISESGVKLFF
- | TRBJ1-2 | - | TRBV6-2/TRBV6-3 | TGTGCCAGCAGTTACAGAGCGGACCCTCTGAGCTACACCTTC | CASSYRADPLSYTF
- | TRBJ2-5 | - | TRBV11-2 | TGTGCCAGCAGCTTAGTGGATACGAAGGAGGAGACCCAGTACTTC | CASSLVDTKEETQYF
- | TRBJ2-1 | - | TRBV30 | TGTGCCTGGATAGGGGGAAATGAGCAGTTCTTC | CAWIGGNEQFF
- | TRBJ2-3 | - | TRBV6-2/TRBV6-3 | TGTGCCAGCAGTTACGACCGCGGGGAGCAGTATTTT | CASSYDRGEQYF
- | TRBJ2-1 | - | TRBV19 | TGTGCCAGTAGTAATGCCCGGGGGAGCTCCTACAATGAGCAGTTCTTC | CASSNARGSSYNEQFF
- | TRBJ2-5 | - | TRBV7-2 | TGTGCCAGCAGCCGCTCAAATAGGGCGTTGCGGCCCGAGACCCAGTACTTC | CASSRSNRALRPETQYF
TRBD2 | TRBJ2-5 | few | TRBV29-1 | TGCAGCGTCGGTGGTAGCGGGGGTAGTCAAGAGACCCAGTACTTC | CSVGGSGGSQETQYF
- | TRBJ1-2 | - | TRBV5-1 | TGCGCCAGCAGCTTGTCTGTCGGCCTGAGTGGCTACACCTTC | CASSLSVGLSGYTF
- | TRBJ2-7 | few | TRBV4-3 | TGCGCCAGCAGCCAAGACATCTCCTACGAGCAGTACTTC | CASSQDISYEQYF
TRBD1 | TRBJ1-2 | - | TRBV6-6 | TGTGCCAGCAGCTTTGACAGGGTCTATGGCTACACCTTC | CASSFDRVYGYTF
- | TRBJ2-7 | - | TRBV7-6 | TGTGCCAGCAGCTTAGCCCCCGGTGCGCAGGGGCGGGTTAACGAGCAGTACTTC | CASSLAPGAQGRVNEQYF
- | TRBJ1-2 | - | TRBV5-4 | TGTGCCAGCAGGTTTATGCAGGGCGGCTACACCTTC | CASRFMQGGYTF
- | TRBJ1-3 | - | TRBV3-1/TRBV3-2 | TGTGCCAGCAGCCAAGCCCGGAGCTCTGGAAACACCATATATTTT | CASSQARSSGNTIYF
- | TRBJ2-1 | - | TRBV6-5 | TGTGCCAGCACGACGGACCGCAATGAGCAGTTCTTC | CASTTDRNEQFF
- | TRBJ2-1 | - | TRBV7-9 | TGTGCCAGCAGCTTTTACAGATACTCCTACAATGAGCAGTTCTTC | CASSFYRYSYNEQFF
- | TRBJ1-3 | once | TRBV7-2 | TGTGCCAGCAGCTTCGGTTTACATTCTGGAAACACCATATATTTT | CASSFGLHSGNTIYF
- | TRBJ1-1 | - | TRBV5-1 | TGCGCCAGCAGCTTCTCGGGGGGTAACACTGAAGCTTTCTTT | CASSFSGGNTEAFF
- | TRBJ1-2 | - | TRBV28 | TGTGCCAGCAGTTTTTCAGGGGCCCGGTATGGCTACACCTTC | CASSFSGARYGYTF
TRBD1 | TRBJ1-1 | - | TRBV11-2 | TGTGCCAGCAGTTACAGCGGACAGGTGAACACTGAAGCTTTCTTT | CASSYSGQVNTEAFF
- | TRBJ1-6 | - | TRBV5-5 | TGTGCCAGCAGCTTAGGGGATAATTCACCCCTCCACTTT | CASSLGDNSPLHF
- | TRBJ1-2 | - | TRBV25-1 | TGTGCCAGCAGTGAAGTGAGGGGTGGTTTAGGAGTTGGCTACACCTTC | CASSEVRGGLGVGYTF
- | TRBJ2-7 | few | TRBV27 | TGTGCCAGCAGTTTACTAGGGACCTACGAGCAGTACTTC | CASSLLGTYEQYF
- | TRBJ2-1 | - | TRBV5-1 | TGCGCCAGCAGCTCGGTAGGGGATGGGTACAATGAGCAGTTCTTC | CASSSVGDGYNEQFF
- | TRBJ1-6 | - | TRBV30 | TGTGCCTGGAGGGTAGCGGGTAATTCACCCCTCCACTTT | CAWRVAGNSPLHF
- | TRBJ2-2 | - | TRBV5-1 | TGCGCCAGCAGCTTGAGTGCAGGGGAATCCGGGGAGCTGTTTTTT | CASSLSAGESGELFF
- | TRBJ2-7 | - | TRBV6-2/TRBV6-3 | TGTGCCAGCAGTTACGGGGCGAGGGACGAGCAGTACTTC | CASSYGARDEQYF
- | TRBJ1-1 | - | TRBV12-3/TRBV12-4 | TGTGCCAGCAGTTTACAGGGGAACACTGAAGCTTTCTTT | CASSLQGNTEAFF
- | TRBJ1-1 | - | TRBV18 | TGTGCCAGCTCACCCTCGAAAAGGGACGGCATGAACACTGAAGCTTTCTTT | CASSPSKRDGMNTEAFF
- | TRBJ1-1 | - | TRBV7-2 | TGTGCCAGCAGCTGGGGGCAGGGTGGGTTTGCTGAAGCTTTCTTT | CASSWGQGGFAEAFF
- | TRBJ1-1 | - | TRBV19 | TGTGCCAGTAAGTATGGGGGCACTGAAGCTTTCTTT | CASKYGGTEAFF